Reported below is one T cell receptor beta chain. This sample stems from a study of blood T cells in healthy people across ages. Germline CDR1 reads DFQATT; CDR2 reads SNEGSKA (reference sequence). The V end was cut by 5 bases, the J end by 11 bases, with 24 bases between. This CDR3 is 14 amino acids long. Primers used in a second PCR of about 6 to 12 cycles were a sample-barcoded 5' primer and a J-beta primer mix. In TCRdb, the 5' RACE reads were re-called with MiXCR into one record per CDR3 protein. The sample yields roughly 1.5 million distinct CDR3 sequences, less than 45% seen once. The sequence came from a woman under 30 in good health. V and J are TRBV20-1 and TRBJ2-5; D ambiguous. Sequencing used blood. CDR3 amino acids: CSASSPLIYNEQYF. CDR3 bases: TGCAGTGCTTCAAGCCCTCTTATCTACAATGAGCAGTACTTC.